This TCR beta chain originates from a study of tumor-infiltrating lymphocytes in primary liver carcinoma. Synthesis of TCR beta cDNA was carried out from around 540 ng total RNA with a constant-region primer. Slightly modified ARM-PCR, run as three nested multiplex PCR rounds, produced the TCR beta libraries. A C-beta reverse primer and TRBV1-TRBV30 forward primers served in each of the first two PCR rounds, at about 9 cycles apiece. TCRdb independently ran MiXCR on the multiplex PCR reads; one entry per CDR3 protein. This table holds tens of thousands of distinct CDR3 sequences, 71% found once. Study results and limitations: Against blood, tumors held a significantly higher top-250-clone fraction (p = 0.039).

For each extraction, RNA and DNA were obtained together from approximately 20-30 mg of unsorted bulk tissue. CDR3 size: 14 residues. For this clonotype: Its antigen is currently unknown. An end of the junction does not agree with germline; a read error may underlie this.

The J gene is TRBJ1-5, the V gene TRBV12-3 or TRBV12-4; D tentatively reads TRBD1 or TRBD2 (5 bases each). TRBJ2-3 explains the end of the DNA better; the J call may be wrong. The TCR originated in a man aged 35-49 years with primary liver carcinoma and hepatitis B virus infection. Material for sequencing was liver tumor tissue from sampling region 4. The subset denotes: tumor region T4, right-lateral pole. CDR3 coding DNA: TGTGTCAGCAGTTTCAGGGCGTCGGGGCAGCCCCAGTATTTT. Its protein is CVSSFRASGQPQYF.